The 26 T cell receptor beta chains presented below share a single source sample, sequenced in a study of blood T cells in healthy people across ages. Using a J-beta primer mix together with a sample-barcoded 5' primer, a second PCR was run for roughly 6 to 12 cycles. Each CDR3 protein gets one entry after TCRdb re-called the 5' RACE reads with MiXCR. The table records some 1.1 million distinct CDR3 sequences, 35% to 40% of them present only once. The sequenced material came from blood. The receptors derive from a man aged 18 to 35 in good health.

The CDR3 is CASSRENRVNQPQHF. The CDR3 nucleotides are TGCGCCAGCAGCCGAGAGAACAGAGTAAATCAGCCCCAGCATTTT. The chain joins TRBV4-3 to TRBJ1-5; no firm D call. Trimming removed 4 bases at V and 4 bases at J, with 14 bases between. Germline V gene data show CDR1 as LGHNA and CDR2 as YSLEER. This CDR3 has 15 residues.

This clonotype was observed a single time. The rearrangement joins TRBV20-1 to TRBJ2-1; D gene uncertain. The last part of the DNA fits TRBJ2-7 better; the J call may be wrong. Per the germline V gene, CDR1 is DFQATT and CDR2 is SNEGSKA (reference sequence). The CDR3 consists of 12 residues. CDR3 DNA sequence: TGCAGTGCTAGAAGAGACGCCAATGAGCAGTACTTC. Amino acids: CSARRDANEQYF.

The CDR3 here is CASSLESTGEQFF. The CDR3 region has the DNA TGCGCCAGCAGCTTGGAGAGTACCGGGGAGCAGTTCTTC. This chain connects TRBV5-1 to TRBJ2-1; D gene uncertain. V was clipped by 0 bases and J by 10 bases, with 11 bases between them. The CDR3 totals 13 residues. Germline V gives CDR1 SGHRS, CDR2 YFSETQ.

The rearrangement uses TRBV6-5 and TRBJ1-5; D perhaps matches TRBD1 (6 bases). The V end was cut by 4 bases, the J end by 5 bases, with 12 bases between. The CDR3 sequence is 14 residues long. Germline V gene lookup returns CDR1 MNHEY and CDR2 SVGAGI. CDR3 protein: CASSFGGLHQPQHF. CDR3 bases: TGTGCCAGCAGTTTTGGGGGGCTTCATCAGCCCCAGCATTTT.

This clonotype showed up just a few times. This CDR3 is CASSEGGIDEKLFF. In DNA form, the CDR3 reads TGTGCCAGCAGCGAGGGGGGTATCGATGAAAAACTGTTTTTT. The V gene is TRBV9, the J gene TRBJ1-4; the D gene is possibly TRBD1 (6 bases). The germline gives CDR1 SGDLS, CDR2 YYNGEE. This CDR3 region has 14 residues. Trimming left V 3 bases short and J 6 bases short, with 12 bases between.

The DNA of the CDR3 is TGTGCCTGGAGTTTAGGGTCGTCGGTCTATGGCTACACCTTC. Translating gives CAWSLGSSVYGYTF. The chain uses TRBV30 and TRBJ1-2; D not certain. Germline loops: CDR1 GTSNPN, CDR2 SVGIG (reference sequence). The V and J ends lost 2 bases and 4 bases respectively, with 14 bases between them. The CDR3 runs to 14 residues.

This clonotype was seen only a few times. This rearrangement joins TRBV6-5 to TRBJ2-5; D is possibly TRBD2 (5 bases). CDR3 length equals 16 residues. Per germline, CDR1 MNHEY and CDR2 SVGAGI. Trimming shortened V by 2 bases and J by 5 bases, and 18 bases separated the two germline ends. The CDR3 DNA sequence: TGTGCCAGCAGTTACGGAACTCTCTCCCCGGGGGAGACCCAGTACTTC. Its translation: CASSYGTLSPGETQYF.

The chain couples TRBV5-1 to TRBJ2-3, with 8 bases identical to TRBD2. The CDR3 sequence is 16 residues long. V was pared by 0 bases and J by 3 bases, with 6 bases of the junction left unmatched. Germline CDR1 SGHRS, CDR2 YFSETQ. The CDR3 spells CASSLDARGDTDTQYF. The CDR3 region has the DNA TGCGCCAGCAGCTTGGATGCGCGGGGGGATACAGATACGCAGTATTTT.

This clonotype was counted at least ten times. The chain links TRBV27 to TRBJ1-5; D might be TRBD1 (5 bases). V was cut by 8 bases and J by 6 bases, with 14 bases left in between. Germline CDR1 reads MNHEY; CDR2 reads SMNVEV (reference sequence). The CDR3 is 13 amino acids. The CDR3 reads CASSPVRGQPQHF. CDR3 in DNA: TGTGCCAGCTCTCCGGTTAGGGGTCAGCCCCAGCATTTT.

The chain carries TRBV10-3 and TRBJ1-6; tentatively, D is TRBD1 (5 bases). CDR1 and CDR2 from the germline V gene are ENHRY and SYGVKD. The CDR3 runs to 15 residues. Trimming shortened V by 3 bases and J by 7 bases, and 13 bases separated the two germline ends. The CDR3 is CAISDRGLTNSPLHF. CDR3 DNA sequence: TGTGCCATCAGTGACCGGGGACTGACCAATTCACCCCTCCACTTT.

The chain uses TRBV2 and TRBJ2-2; maybe TRBD2 (5 bases). Trimming shortened V by 8 bases and J by 2 bases, and 12 bases separated the two germline ends. The germline CDR1 and CDR2 sequences are SNHLY and FYNNEI. CDR3 length: 14 amino acids. The CDR3 nucleotides read TGTGCCAGCGTGCGGACTTCAAACACCGGGGAGCTGTTTTTT. It encodes CASVRTSNTGELFF.

V and J are TRBV7-9 and TRBJ1-1; D is unclear. V was cut by 1 base and J by 0 bases, with 6 bases left in between. The CDR3 has 14 amino acids. CDR1 and CDR2 (germline): SEHNR, FQNEAQ (reference sequence). The DNA of the CDR3 is TGTGCCAGCAGCTTAGAACTCATGAACACTGAAGCTTTCTTT. It encodes CASSLELMNTEAFF.

The chain carries TRBV7-9 and TRBJ1-1; perhaps TRBD1 as D (6 bases). The length of the CDR3 is 15 residues. V gave up 1 base and J gave up 4 bases, with 13 bases separating them. Per the germline V gene, CDR1 is SEHNR and CDR2 is FQNEAQ (reference sequence). The CDR3 sequence is CASSLGQVGTTEAFF. The CDR3 DNA reads as TGTGCCAGCAGCTTAGGACAGGTAGGGACCACTGAAGCTTTCTTT.

The rearrangement links TRBV12-3 or TRBV12-4 to TRBJ2-1; 10 bases align to TRBD1. CDR3 length: 15 amino acids. The junction had 9 bases not matched to a gene; V was cut back by 3 bases and J by 10 bases. The DNA for the CDR3 is TGTGCCAGCAGTTTCAGGGACAGGGGCGGAAAGGAGCAGTTCTTC. Translation gives CASSFRDRGGKEQFF.

The chain uses TRBV4-1 and TRBJ1-1; no reliable D call. Germline assignment: CDR1 MGHRA and CDR2 YSYEKL. Trimming removed 3 bases at V and 1 base at J, with 15 bases between. CDR3 length: 16 amino acids. The CDR3 reads CASSHGRPGENTEAFF. The CDR3 nucleotides are TGCGCCAGCAGCCACGGTAGGCCGGGAGAGAACACTGAAGCTTTCTTT.

This chain uses TRBV10-3 with TRBJ2-2; TRBD2 aligns across 8 bases. The CDR3 totals 15 residues. Germline V lookup: CDR1 ENHRY, CDR2 SYGVKD. V lost 4 bases, J lost 4 bases, and 5 bases stayed unmatched. The CDR3 loop is CAISGGLGGTGELFF. CDR3 DNA: TGTGCCATCAGTGGGGGACTAGGCGGCACCGGGGAGCTGTTTTTT.

This clonotype came up many times. The rearrangement joins TRBV20-1 to TRBJ1-6, with a tentative D call TRBD1 (5 bases). The CDR3 extends over 15 amino acids. Trimming removed 2 bases at V and 7 bases at J, with 15 bases between. From germline, CDR1 is DFQATT and CDR2 SNEGSKA (reference sequence). The CDR3, as DNA: TGCAGTGCTAGATTCCCGGGACGAGGGAATTCACCCCTCCACTTT. This gives the protein CSARFPGRGNSPLHF.

The chain links TRBV12-3 or TRBV12-4 to TRBJ2-1, with 7 nucleotides matching TRBD2. V lost 4 bases, J lost 5 bases, and 8 bases stayed unmatched. The CDR3 extends over 15 amino acids. CDR3 loop: CASSSRLAANNEQFF. In DNA form, the CDR3 reads TGTGCCAGCAGTTCTCGGCTAGCGGCTAACAATGAGCAGTTCTTC.

V is TRBV5-1 and J is TRBJ2-2; D possibly corresponds to TRBD2 (6 bases). Germline CDR1 is SGHRS and CDR2 is YFSETQ. This CDR3 contains 15 residues. Trimming shortened V by 2 bases and J by 2 bases, and 10 bases separated the two germline ends. CDR3 sequence: CASSFLARNTGELFF. The DNA for the CDR3 is TGCGCCAGCAGCTTCCTAGCGCGAAACACCGGGGAGCTGTTTTTT.

This clonotype was seen a handful of times. V gene TRBV9 combines with J gene TRBJ1-2, with TRBD1 matching over 8 bases. CDR3 size: 17 residues. Germline CDR1 is SGDLS and CDR2 is YYNGEE. Trimming cost V 0 bases and J 0 bases; bases outside gene matches: 7. The CDR3 DNA reads as TGTGCCAGCAGCGTAGAATTGCAGGGGGCTCCTAACTATGGCTACACCTTC. Residues: CASSVELQGAPNYGYTF.

This clonotype was found a few times. The rearrangement links TRBV6-6 to TRBJ1-5, with D uncertain. Trimming shortened V by 2 bases and J by 0 bases, and 14 bases separated the two germline ends. Germline lookup yields CDR1 MNHNY and CDR2 SVGAGI (reference sequence). This CDR3 contains 17 residues. The CDR3 region is CASSYHKADYSNQPQHF. CDR3 nucleotides: TGTGCCAGCAGTTACCACAAGGCAGATTATAGCAATCAGCCCCAGCATTTT.

The J gene is TRBJ2-1, the V gene TRBV28; D is perhaps TRBD2 (5 bases). The CDR3 totals 16 residues. Trimming pared 8 bases from V and 4 bases from J, leaving 21 bases between. The germline V gene has CDR1 MDHEN and CDR2 SYDVKM. The CDR3 spells CASAGPGRFEYNEQFF. The DNA of the CDR3 is TGTGCCAGCGCTGGGCCGGGAAGGTTCGAATACAATGAGCAGTTCTTC.

This clonotype was detected only a few times. This chain joins TRBV20-1 and TRBJ1-3, with D tentatively TRBD1 (6 bases). Germline V gene lookup returns CDR1 DFQATT and CDR2 SNEGSKA (reference sequence). The CDR3 is 12 amino acids. Trimming shortened V by 6 bases and J by 5 bases, and 11 bases separated the two germline ends. The CDR3 DNA reads TGCAGTGCCCCCGACAGGAGAAACACCATATATTTT. Translating it yields CSAPDRRNTIYF.

This clonotype has only a few counts. The chain employs TRBV20-1 and TRBJ2-5; D not certain. The length of the CDR3 is 15 residues. Germline V gene lookup returns CDR1 DFQATT and CDR2 SNEGSKA (reference sequence). V shed 3 bases and J shed 2 bases, with 16 bases lying between them. The CDR3 sequence is CSASNGRKKQETQYF. For the CDR3, the DNA is TGCAGTGCTAGTAACGGCAGGAAAAAACAAGAGACCCAGTACTTC.

The rearrangement links TRBV2 to TRBJ1-4; 9 nucleotides agree with TRBD1. The CDR3 spans 15 residues. The trim removed 11 bases at V and 3 bases at J, leaving 10 bases unmatched. The germline gives CDR1 SNHLY, CDR2 FYNNEI. CDR3 protein: CAGLQGAGPNEKLFF. CDR3 in DNA: TGTGCCGGCCTACAGGGGGCAGGGCCTAATGAAAAACTGTTTTTT.

This clonotype was detected a few times. The V and J genes are TRBV29-1 and TRBJ1-4; no clear D. This CDR3 comprises 13 residues. V was shortened by 4 bases and J by 5 bases, with 11 bases between the two germline ends. CDR1 is SQVTM, CDR2 ANQGSEA, per germline. CDR3 residues: CSVVGRLNEKLFF. Here the CDR3 DNA reads TGCAGCGTTGTCGGCCGGTTAAATGAAAAACTGTTTTTT.